This T cell receptor beta chain derives from a study of identical twins. Comment on this clonotype: What it recognizes is unknown.

TCRdb passed the 5' RACE reads through MiXCR, listing each CDR3 protein once. Of hundreds of thousands of distinct CDR3 sequences in the sample, approximately 24% were seen once. In germline, CDR1 is SGHAT, CDR2 FQDESV (reference sequence). This CDR3 region has 15 residues. The ends lost 3 bases at V and 8 bases at J; junction bases unmatched: 4. The study's findings and limits: Abundant cord blood beta clonotypes carried fewer insertions; memory repertoires showed none.

This sample was shared with a second study, whose subject was T cells expressing NK-cell markers. That source adds: The CD3+CD56-NKG2C+ fraction of a handful of donors was also led by these clonotypes.

The sequencing input was CD4+ T cells sorted from blood. This sequence originates from a woman aged 18-30 years in good health. The rearrangement links TRBV11-1 to TRBJ2-1; TRBD2 matches at 13 bases. This CDR3 reads CASSLTSGGTDEQFF. In nucleotides, the CDR3 is TGTGCCAGCAGCTTGACTAGCGGGGGGACGGATGAGCAGTTCTTC.